This is a list of T cell receptor beta chains from one sample in a study of spatial heterogeneity in lung cancer. Via MiXCR, TCRdb re-called the 5' RACE reads, giving one row per CDR3 protein. Counted here are about 100,000 distinct CDR3 sequences, approximately 4.4% occurring once; the ten biggest clones make up 21%. The sequenced sample was lung tumor tissue, obtained at surgery. The receptors here all came from a male donor with early-stage non-small cell lung cancer. Both conserved end residues are trimmed from each CDR3.

cdr3_aa: ASSPYLGNQPQH; v_call: TRBV27; j_call: TRBJ1-5
cdr3_aa: ASSLAPSGRAHEQY; v_call: TRBV7-9; j_call: TRBJ2-7
cdr3_aa: ASRPSGRETQY; v_call: TRBV19; j_call: TRBJ2-5
cdr3_aa: ASSFRDPRTYEQY; v_call: TRBV5-1; j_call: TRBJ2-7
cdr3_aa: ASSPSLPLAF; v_call: TRBV28; j_call: TRBJ1-1
cdr3_aa: SARDGSFGGLDTGELF; v_call: TRBV20-1; j_call: TRBJ2-2
cdr3_aa: SATDPYRLMNTEAF; v_call: TRBV20-1; j_call: TRBJ1-1
cdr3_aa: SARPENSLYEQF; v_call: TRBV20-1; j_call: TRBJ2-1
cdr3_aa: SARDAGGTYNEQF; v_call: TRBV20-1; j_call: TRBJ2-1
cdr3_aa: AISGSGNFYGYT; v_call: TRBV10-3; j_call: TRBJ1-2
cdr3_aa: ASSLLRAPSTDTQY; v_call: TRBV11-2; j_call: TRBJ2-3
cdr3_aa: SARYLGLQY; v_call: TRBV20-1; j_call: TRBJ2-7
cdr3_aa: SARGTSNPYEQY; v_call: TRBV20-1; j_call: TRBJ2-7
cdr3_aa: ASSLPPYEQY; v_call: TRBV27; j_call: TRBJ2-7
cdr3_aa: ASSLGGARPSEKLF; v_call: TRBV27; j_call: TRBJ1-4
cdr3_aa: ASRRDFRDRELLGPGNTEAF; v_call: TRBV27; j_call: TRBJ1-1
cdr3_aa: ASSLSHVSREGETQY; v_call: TRBV28; j_call: TRBJ2-5
cdr3_aa: ASSLGGRFLTGELF; v_call: TRBV12-3/TRBV12-4; j_call: TRBJ2-2
cdr3_aa: ASSPTLRDRGLETQY; v_call: TRBV6-5; j_call: TRBJ2-5
cdr3_aa: ASSYQDRDYGYT; v_call: TRBV5-6; j_call: TRBJ1-2
cdr3_aa: ASSLIAGGNTIY; v_call: TRBV5-1; j_call: TRBJ1-3
cdr3_aa: AWSFDRDLTIRLTHEQY; v_call: TRBV30; j_call: TRBJ2-7
cdr3_aa: SQLHGDEQF; v_call: TRBV20-1; j_call: TRBJ2-1
cdr3_aa: ASSKNTDTQY; v_call: TRBV7-2; j_call: TRBJ2-3
cdr3_aa: ASSQDGTMPDTQY; v_call: TRBV4-2; j_call: TRBJ2-3
cdr3_aa: ASSQGTSEYNEQF; v_call: TRBV14; j_call: TRBJ2-1
cdr3_aa: ASKFLGSNTGELF; v_call: TRBV12-3/TRBV12-4; j_call: TRBJ2-2
cdr3_aa: ASSLDKYGYT; v_call: TRBV7-9; j_call: TRBJ1-2
cdr3_aa: AISESTFQETQY; v_call: TRBV10-3; j_call: TRBJ2-5
cdr3_aa: SAGGRSSTDTQY; v_call: TRBV29-1; j_call: TRBJ2-3
cdr3_aa: ASSLVSRTNEQF; v_call: TRBV13; j_call: TRBJ2-1
cdr3_aa: ASSLGLDDNEQF; v_call: TRBV11-3; j_call: TRBJ2-1
cdr3_aa: ASSFLSKGEETQY; v_call: TRBV28; j_call: TRBJ2-5
cdr3_aa: ASGTGGPDYGYT; v_call: TRBV5-1; j_call: TRBJ1-2
cdr3_aa: ASSLSFKGSYLNSPLH; v_call: TRBV5-5; j_call: TRBJ1-6
cdr3_aa: ASSPGADRGEKLF; v_call: TRBV7-9; j_call: TRBJ1-4
cdr3_aa: AISAAEWAKNIQY; v_call: TRBV10-3; j_call: TRBJ2-4
cdr3_aa: ASSVDRSVDTQY; v_call: TRBV5-1; j_call: TRBJ2-3
cdr3_aa: ASSLVGLARTGELF; v_call: TRBV27; j_call: TRBJ2-2